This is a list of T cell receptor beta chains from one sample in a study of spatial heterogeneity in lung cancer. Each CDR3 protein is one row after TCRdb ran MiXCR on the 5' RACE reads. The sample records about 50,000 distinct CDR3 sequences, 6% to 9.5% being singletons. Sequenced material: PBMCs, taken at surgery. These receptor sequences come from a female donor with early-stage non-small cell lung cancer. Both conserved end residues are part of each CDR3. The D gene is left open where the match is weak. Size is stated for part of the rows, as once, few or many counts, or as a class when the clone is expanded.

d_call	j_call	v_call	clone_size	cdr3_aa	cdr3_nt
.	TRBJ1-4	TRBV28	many	CASSLVSEKLFF	TGTGCCAGCAGTTTAGTTTCCGAAAAACTGTTTTTT
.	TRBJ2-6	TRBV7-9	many	CASSFRRPGANVLTF	TGTGCCAGCAGCTTTAGGAGGCCTGGGGCCAACGTCCTGACTTTC
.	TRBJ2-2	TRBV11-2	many	CASSYRGELFF	TGTGCCAGCAGCTACCGCGGGGAGCTGTTTTTT
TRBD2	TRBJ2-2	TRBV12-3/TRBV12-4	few	CASSFALAGYPGELFF	TGTGCCAGCAGTTTTGCGCTAGCGGGTTATCCCGGGGAGCTGTTTTTT
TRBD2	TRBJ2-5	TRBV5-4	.	CASSLVGGGQETQYF	TGTGCCAGCAGCTTGGTGGGCGGGGGGCAAGAGACCCAGTACTTC
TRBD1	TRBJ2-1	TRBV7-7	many	CASSDTRTGYNEQFF	TGTGCCAGCAGCGACACGAGGACAGGATACAATGAGCAGTTCTTC
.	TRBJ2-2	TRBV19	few	CASSISGTTTGELFF	TGTGCCAGTAGTATATCCGGGACAACCACCGGGGAGCTGTTTTTT
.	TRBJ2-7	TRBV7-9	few	CASSFLDEPQYF	TGTGCCAGCAGCTTTTTGGACGAGCCGCAGTACTTC
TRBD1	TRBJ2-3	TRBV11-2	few	CASSSPRDSHTDTQYF	TGTGCCAGCAGTTCCCCCCGGGACAGCCACACAGATACGCAGTATTTT
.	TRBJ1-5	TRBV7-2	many	CASSFTGLEAQHF	TGTGCCAGCAGCTTTACAGGGCTAGAGGCCCAGCATTTT
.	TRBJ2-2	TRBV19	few	CASSKAGVAGELFF	TGTGCCAGTAGTAAGGCAGGGGTCGCCGGGGAGCTGTTTTTT
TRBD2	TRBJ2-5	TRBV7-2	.	CASSWERSSGGYGETQYF	TGTGCCAGCAGCTGGGAGAGGTCTAGCGGGGGATACGGAGAGACCCAGTACTTC
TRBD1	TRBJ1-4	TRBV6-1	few	CASSPGTGGTNEKLFF	TGTGCCAGCAGCCCCGGGACAGGGGGCACTAATGAAAAACTGTTTTTT
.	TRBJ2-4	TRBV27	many	CASSPNARQRLMF	TGTGCCAGCAGCCCTAACGCTCGACAGAGACTAATGTTC
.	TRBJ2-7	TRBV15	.	CATGDGGYEQYF	TGTGCCACCGGGGACGGAGGCTACGAGCAGTACTTC
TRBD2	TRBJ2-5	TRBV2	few	CAGRTPGGETQYF	TGTGCCGGACGGACCCCGGGAGGAGAGACCCAGTACTTC
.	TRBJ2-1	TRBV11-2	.	CASSLGMAGNEQFF	TGTGCCAGCAGCTTAGGGATGGCGGGCAATGAGCAGTTCTTC
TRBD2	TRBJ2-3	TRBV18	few	CASSPLAGATTDTQYF	TGTGCCAGCTCACCACTAGCGGGGGCCACGACAGATACGCAGTATTTT
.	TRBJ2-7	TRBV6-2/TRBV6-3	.	CASSATGGYEQYF	TGTGCCAGCAGCGCTACAGGTGGTTACGAGCAGTACTTC
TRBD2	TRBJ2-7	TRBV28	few	CATGTSGAHEQYF	TGTGCCACCGGGACTAGCGGGGCCCACGAGCAGTACTTC
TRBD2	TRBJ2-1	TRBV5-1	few	CASSFDGGDYNEQFF	TGCGCCAGCAGCTTCGACGGGGGGGATTACAATGAGCAGTTCTTC
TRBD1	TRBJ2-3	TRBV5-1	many	CASSPHEGGGTDTQYF	TGCGCCAGCAGCCCGCATGAAGGGGGCGGCACAGATACGCAGTATTTT
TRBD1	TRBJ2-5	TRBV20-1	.	CSARGAGTGQVTQYF	TGCAGTGCTAGAGGAGCGGGGACAGGGCAAGTGACCCAGTACTTC
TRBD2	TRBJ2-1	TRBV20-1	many	CSARVPSPAGSLRAYNEQFF	TGCAGTGCTAGAGTCCCCTCCCCAGCGGGGTCCCTTAGAGCCTACAATGAGCAGTTCTTC
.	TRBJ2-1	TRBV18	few	CASSRNNEQFF	TGTGCCAGCTCACGTAACAATGAGCAGTTCTTC
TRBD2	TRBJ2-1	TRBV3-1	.	CASSRGGGYNEQFF	TGTGCCAGCAGCCGCGGGGGGGGCTACAATGAGCAGTTCTTC
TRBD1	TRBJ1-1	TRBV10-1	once	CVSGGGQGDGDTEAFF	TGCGTCAGCGGTGGAGGACAGGGGGACGGGGACACTGAAGCTTTCTTT
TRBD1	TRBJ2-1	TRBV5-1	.	CARDFIQGLKIIWQFF	TGCGCCAGGGATTTCATACAGGGGCTTAAGATTATCTGGCAGTTCTTC
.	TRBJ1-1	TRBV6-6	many	CASSTGGPEAFF	TGTGCCAGCAGTACTGGGGGTCCTGAAGCTTTCTTT